The T cell receptor beta chain described here comes from a study of cytomegalovirus exposure and HLA in healthy donors. Study in general: Earlier findings included 100 million to 130 million unique TCR beta sequences obtained from about 170 million T cells.

The germline CDR1 and CDR2 sequences are SGHAT and FQNNGV. V was pared by 5 bases and J by 6 bases, with 8 bases of the junction left unmatched. The CDR3 runs to 15 residues. A multiplex PCR was run with 60 Vbeta primers and 13 Jbeta primers. Measured with immunoSEQ multiplex PCR; TCRdb has only the in-frame clones, and not every one. The data hold 190,000 or so clones, with 70% to 80% observed a single time. General observations from the study: Researchers counted roughly 160 TCR beta chains as cytomegalovirus-associated.

Notes on this clone: What it binds is unknown.

This TCR was recovered from a girl between 10 and 17 years old in good health and CMV-seropositive. The chain joins TRBV11-2 to TRBJ2-5, with 11 bases identical to TRBD1. Sequencing was done on a sample of PBMCs. The CDR3 DNA reads TGTGCCAGCAGCACCCGGACAGGGGGCGTAAAGACCCAGTACTTC. It translates to CASSTRTGGVKTQYF.